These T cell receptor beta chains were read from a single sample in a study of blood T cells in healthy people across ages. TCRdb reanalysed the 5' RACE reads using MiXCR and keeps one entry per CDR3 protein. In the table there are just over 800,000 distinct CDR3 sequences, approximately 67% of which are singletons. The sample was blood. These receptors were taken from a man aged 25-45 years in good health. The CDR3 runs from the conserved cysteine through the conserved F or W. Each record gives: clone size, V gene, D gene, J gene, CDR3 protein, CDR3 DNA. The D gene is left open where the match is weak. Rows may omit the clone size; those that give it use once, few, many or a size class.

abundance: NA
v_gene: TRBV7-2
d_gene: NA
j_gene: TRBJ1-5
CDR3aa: CASSRQGYQPQHF
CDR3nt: TGTGCCAGCAGCCGTCAGGGGTACCAGCCCCAGCATTTT

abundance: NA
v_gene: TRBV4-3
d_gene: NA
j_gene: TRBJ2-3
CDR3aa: CASSQDPHGGRGDPDTQYF
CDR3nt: TGCGCCAGCAGCCAAGATCCCCACGGGGGCCGGGGGGACCCAGATACGCAGTATTTT

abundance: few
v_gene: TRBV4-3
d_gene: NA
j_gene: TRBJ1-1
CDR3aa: CASSQQVNTEAFF
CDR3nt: TGCGCCAGCAGCCAACAGGTGAACACTGAAGCTTTCTTT

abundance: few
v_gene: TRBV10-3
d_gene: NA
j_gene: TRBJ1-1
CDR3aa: CAISISGRRTEAFF
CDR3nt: TGTGCCATCAGCATTTCAGGGAGAAGGACTGAAGCTTTCTTT

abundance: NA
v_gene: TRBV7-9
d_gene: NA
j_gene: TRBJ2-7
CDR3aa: CASSFPRDRDEQYF
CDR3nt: TGTGCCAGCAGCTTCCCCAGAGACCGGGACGAGCAGTACTTC

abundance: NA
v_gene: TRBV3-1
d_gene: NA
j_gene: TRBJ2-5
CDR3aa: CASSQEITTQETQYF
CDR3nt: TGTGCCAGCAGCCAAGAGATTACGACCCAAGAGACCCAGTACTTC

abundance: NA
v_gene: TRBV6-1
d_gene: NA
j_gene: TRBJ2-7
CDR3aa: CASSEESNSPYEQYF
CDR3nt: TGTGCCAGCAGTGAAGAGTCGAACAGCCCCTACGAGCAGTACTTC

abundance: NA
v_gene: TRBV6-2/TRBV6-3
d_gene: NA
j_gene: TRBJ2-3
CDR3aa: CASTLFGLYTDTQYF
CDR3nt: TGTGCCAGCACCTTGTTCGGACTCTACACAGATACGCAGTATTTT

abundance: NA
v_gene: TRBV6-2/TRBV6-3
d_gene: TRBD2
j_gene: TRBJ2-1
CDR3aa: CASNELAGGFGNEQFF
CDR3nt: TGTGCCAGCAACGAACTAGCGGGGGGCTTTGGGAATGAGCAGTTCTTC

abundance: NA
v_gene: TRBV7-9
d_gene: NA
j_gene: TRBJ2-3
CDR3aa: CASARGRTDTQYF
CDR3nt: TGTGCCAGTGCCAGGGGACGAACAGATACGCAGTATTTT

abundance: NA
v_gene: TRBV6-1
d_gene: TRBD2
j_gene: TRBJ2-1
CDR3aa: CASSLYSGESSYNEQFF
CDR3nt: TGTGCCAGCAGTCTATATAGCGGGGAGAGCTCCTACAATGAGCAGTTCTTC

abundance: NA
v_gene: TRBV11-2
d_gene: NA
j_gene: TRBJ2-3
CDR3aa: CASSLDLGGAILKEDTQYF
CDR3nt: TGTGCCAGCAGCTTAGATCTAGGGGGGGCGATCCTCAAGGAAGATACGCAGTATTTT

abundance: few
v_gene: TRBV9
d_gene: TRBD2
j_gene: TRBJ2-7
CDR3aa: CASSVAQGGIYEQYF
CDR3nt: TGTGCCAGCAGCGTAGCCCAGGGAGGGATCTACGAGCAGTACTTC

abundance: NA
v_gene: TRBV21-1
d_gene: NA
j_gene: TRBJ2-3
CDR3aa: CASSTGQGERTSTDTQYF
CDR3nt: TGTGCCAGCAGCACGGGACAGGGGGAGCGAACTAGCACAGATACGCAGTATTTT

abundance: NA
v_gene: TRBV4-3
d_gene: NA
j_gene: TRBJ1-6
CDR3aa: CASSQDIGLRSPLHF
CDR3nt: TGCGCCAGCAGCCAAGATATAGGGTTAAGGTCACCCCTCCACTTT

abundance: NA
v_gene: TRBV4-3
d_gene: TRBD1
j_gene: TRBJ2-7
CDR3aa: CASNQDKGAPYEQYF
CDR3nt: TGCGCCAGCAACCAAGACAAGGGGGCCCCCTACGAGCAGTACTTC

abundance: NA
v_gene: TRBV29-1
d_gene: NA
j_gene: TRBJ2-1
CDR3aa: CSVLGASYNEQFF
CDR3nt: TGCAGCGTTCTGGGGGCCTCCTACAATGAGCAGTTCTTC

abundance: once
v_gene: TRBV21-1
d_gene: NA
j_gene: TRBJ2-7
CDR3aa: CASSKSTGPVPYEQYF
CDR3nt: TGTGCCAGCAGCAAATCGACGGGGCCGGTTCCCTACGAGCAGTACTTC

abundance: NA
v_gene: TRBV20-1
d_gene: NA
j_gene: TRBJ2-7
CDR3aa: CSATGQSSKQYF
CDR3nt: TGCAGTGCTACCGGACAGTCCTCGAAGCAGTACTTC

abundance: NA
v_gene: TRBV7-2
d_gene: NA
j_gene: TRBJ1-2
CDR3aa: CASSFGGTDGYTF
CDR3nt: TGTGCCAGCAGCTTTGGGGGGACGGATGGCTACACCTTC

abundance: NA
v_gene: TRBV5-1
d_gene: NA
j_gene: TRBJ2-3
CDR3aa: CATTVGLSGTDTQYF
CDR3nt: TGCGCCACTACGGTTGGACTCTCCGGCACAGATACGCAGTATTTT

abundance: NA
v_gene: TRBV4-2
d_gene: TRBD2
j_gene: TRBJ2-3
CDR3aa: CASSQDPSGGFTDTQYF
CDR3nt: TGTGCCAGCAGCCAAGACCCCAGCGGGGGGTTTACAGATACGCAGTATTTT

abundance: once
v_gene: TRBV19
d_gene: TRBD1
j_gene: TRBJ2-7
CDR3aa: CASSQGADPEQYF
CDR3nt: TGTGCCAGTAGTCAGGGGGCTGACCCCGAGCAGTACTTC

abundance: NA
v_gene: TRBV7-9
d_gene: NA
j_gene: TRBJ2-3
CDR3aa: CASSSARRTDTQYF
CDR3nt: TGTGCCAGCAGCTCCGCGCGGCGCACAGATACGCAGTATTTT

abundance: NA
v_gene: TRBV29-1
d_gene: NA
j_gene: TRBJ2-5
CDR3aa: CSVGRQQETQYF
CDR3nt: TGCAGCGTTGGTCGGCAGCAAGAGACCCAGTACTTC

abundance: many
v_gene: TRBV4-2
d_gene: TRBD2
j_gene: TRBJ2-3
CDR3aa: CASSQTSGGPDTQYF
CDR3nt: TGTGCCAGCAGCCAGACTAGCGGGGGGCCAGATACGCAGTATTTT

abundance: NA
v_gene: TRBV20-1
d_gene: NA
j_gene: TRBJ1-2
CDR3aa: CSSRQVDDGYTF
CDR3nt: TGCAGTTCCCGACAGGTCGATGATGGCTACACCTTC

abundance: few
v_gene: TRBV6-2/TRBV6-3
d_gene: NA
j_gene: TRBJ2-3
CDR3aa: CASSTGSDSHYQIPNRDTQYF
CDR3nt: TGTGCCAGCAGTACCGGGTCAGACAGTCACTACCAAATACCAAACAGGGATACGCAGTATTTT

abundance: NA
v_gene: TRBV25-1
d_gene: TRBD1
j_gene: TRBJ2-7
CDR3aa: CASSGQGGWYEQYF
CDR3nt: TGTGCCAGCAGTGGACAGGGGGGTTGGTACGAGCAGTACTTC

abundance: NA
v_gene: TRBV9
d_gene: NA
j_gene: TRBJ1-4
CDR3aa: CASSTGRQTTNEKLFF
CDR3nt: TGTGCCAGCAGCACCGGACGGCAGACAACTAATGAAAAACTGTTTTTT

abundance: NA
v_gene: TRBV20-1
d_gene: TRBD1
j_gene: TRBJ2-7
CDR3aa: CSAGSGQDYEQYF
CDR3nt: TGCAGTGCTGGGAGTGGACAGGATTACGAGCAGTACTTC

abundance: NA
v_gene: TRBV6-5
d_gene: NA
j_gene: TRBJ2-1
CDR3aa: CASSSQDSSYNEQFF
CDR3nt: TGTGCCAGCAGTTCTCAGGACAGCTCCTACAATGAGCAGTTCTTC

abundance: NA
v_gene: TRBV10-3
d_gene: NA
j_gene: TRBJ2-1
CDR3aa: CAISEGSVRGGNEQFF
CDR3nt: TGTGCCATCAGTGAGGGCAGCGTAAGGGGCGGGAATGAGCAGTTCTTC

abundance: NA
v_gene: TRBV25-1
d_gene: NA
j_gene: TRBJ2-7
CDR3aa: CASSEGAQIHYEQYF
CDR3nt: TGTGCCAGCAGTGAGGGGGCACAAATCCACTACGAGCAGTACTTC

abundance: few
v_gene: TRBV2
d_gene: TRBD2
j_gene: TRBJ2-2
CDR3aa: CASCLLGLASSTGELFF
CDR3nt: TGTGCCAGCTGTTTACTAGGACTAGCCTCGAGCACCGGGGAGCTGTTTTTT

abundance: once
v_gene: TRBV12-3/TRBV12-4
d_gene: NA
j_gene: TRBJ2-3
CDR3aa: CASSRALRTRGGTDTQYF
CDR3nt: TGTGCCAGCAGTCGCGCCTTAAGAACCAGGGGCGGAACAGATACGCAGTATTTT

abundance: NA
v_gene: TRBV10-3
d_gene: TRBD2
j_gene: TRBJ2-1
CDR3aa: CAFSEGTSGNNEQFF
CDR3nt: TGTGCCTTCAGTGAGGGAACTAGCGGGAACAATGAGCAGTTCTTC

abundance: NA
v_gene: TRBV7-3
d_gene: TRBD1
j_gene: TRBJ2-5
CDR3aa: CASSSAPTGEETQYF
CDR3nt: TGTGCCAGCAGTTCTGCACCTACAGGGGAAGAGACCCAGTACTTC

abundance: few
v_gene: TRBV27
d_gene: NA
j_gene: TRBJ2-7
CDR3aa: CASSLPGGGVTSEQYF
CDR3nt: TGTGCCAGCAGTTTACCCGGTGGCGGGGTCACCTCCGAGCAGTACTTC

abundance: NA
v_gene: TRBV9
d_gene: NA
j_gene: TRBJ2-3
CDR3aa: CASSPPSTQYF
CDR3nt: TGTGCCAGCAGCCCTCCAAGTACGCAGTATTTT

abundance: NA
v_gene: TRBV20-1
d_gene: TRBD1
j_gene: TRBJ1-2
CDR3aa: CSAAGWTGGNYGYTF
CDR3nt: TGCAGTGCGGCGGGTTGGACAGGGGGCAACTATGGCTACACCTTC

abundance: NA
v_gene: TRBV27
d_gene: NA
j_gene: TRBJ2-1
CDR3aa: CASSLYRSEDEQFF
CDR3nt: TGTGCCAGCAGTTTATATCGTAGTGAGGATGAGCAGTTCTTC

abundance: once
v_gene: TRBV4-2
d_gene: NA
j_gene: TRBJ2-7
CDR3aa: CASSQDSKWGVHNEQYF
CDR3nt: TGTGCCAGCAGCCAAGATTCCAAGTGGGGGGTTCACAATGAGCAGTACTTC

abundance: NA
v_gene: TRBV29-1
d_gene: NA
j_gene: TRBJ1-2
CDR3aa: CSFRTHPNYGYTF
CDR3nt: TGCAGCTTCCGGACACATCCTAACTATGGCTACACCTTC